The 5 T cell receptor beta chains reported below all come from one sample, sequenced in a study of spatial heterogeneity in lung cancer. General study points: The number of expanded tumor alpha and beta chains correlated with mutation number.

The antigens of these receptors remain unknown. Described time point: sample taken at primary tumor resection. MiXCR was run by TCRdb on the 5' RACE reads, yielding one entry per CDR3 protein. Of some 14,000 distinct CDR3 sequences in the sample, around 5.6% are singletons; the top ten hold 8.5% to 14%. Sample: lung tumor tissue, taken at surgery. These TCRs come from a female donor with early-stage non-small cell lung cancer.

This clonotype was counted many times. The chain has TRBV27 and TRBJ1-1, with D uncertain. The CDR3 spans 16 residues. Looked up from germline, CDR1 is MNHEY and CDR2 is SMNVEV (reference sequence). V lost 0 bases to trimming and J lost 1 base, with 12 bases between them. CDR3 protein: CASSLSIIERNTEAFF. CDR3 DNA sequence: TGTGCCAGCAGTTTATCAATCATTGAGCGGAACACTGAAGCTTTCTTT.

In this sample, this clonotype turned up many times. The V call is TRBV6-1, the J call TRBJ2-3, with D maybe TRBD2 (5 bases). The CDR3 loop spans 14 amino acids. CDR1 MNHNS and CDR2 SASEGT come from the germline V gene. V was shortened by 8 bases and J by 11 bases, with 23 bases between the two germline ends. The CDR3, as DNA: TGTGCCAGCGGGGAACTTCCACAACTAGAGGAGCAGTATTTT. Protein product: CASGELPQLEEQYF.

This clonotype was seen at least ten times. The chain is built from TRBV12-3 or TRBV12-4 and TRBJ1-6; no reliable D call. CDR3 size: 13 residues. V dropped 6 bases and J dropped 8 bases, with 11 bases sitting between them. The CDR3 is CASRPQEYSPLHF. CDR3 DNA: TGTGCCAGCAGACCACAAGAATATTCACCCCTCCACTTT.

There are many counts of this clonotype. The chain employs TRBV9 and TRBJ2-7, with D unresolved. This CDR3 spans 13 amino acids. The germline gives CDR1 SGDLS, CDR2 YYNGEE. Trimming cost V 4 bases and J 3 bases, with 11 bases left between them. The CDR3 loop is CASSPRGDYEQYF. CDR3 DNA: TGTGCCAGCAGCCCACGAGGTGACTACGAGCAGTACTTC.

This clonotype is deemed medium-sized. This sequence joins TRBV7-9 and TRBJ1-5, with D possibly matching TRBD1 (6 bases). The V gene's germline CDR1 is SEHNR and CDR2 FQNEAQ (reference sequence). The CDR3 length is 17 residues. V gave up 1 base and J gave up 2 bases, with 15 bases separating them. The CDR3 nucleotides are TGTGCCAGCAGCTTAGTGTCCAGCGGGGGCGGCAATCAGCCCCAGCATTTT. Its protein product is CASSLVSSGGGNQPQHF.